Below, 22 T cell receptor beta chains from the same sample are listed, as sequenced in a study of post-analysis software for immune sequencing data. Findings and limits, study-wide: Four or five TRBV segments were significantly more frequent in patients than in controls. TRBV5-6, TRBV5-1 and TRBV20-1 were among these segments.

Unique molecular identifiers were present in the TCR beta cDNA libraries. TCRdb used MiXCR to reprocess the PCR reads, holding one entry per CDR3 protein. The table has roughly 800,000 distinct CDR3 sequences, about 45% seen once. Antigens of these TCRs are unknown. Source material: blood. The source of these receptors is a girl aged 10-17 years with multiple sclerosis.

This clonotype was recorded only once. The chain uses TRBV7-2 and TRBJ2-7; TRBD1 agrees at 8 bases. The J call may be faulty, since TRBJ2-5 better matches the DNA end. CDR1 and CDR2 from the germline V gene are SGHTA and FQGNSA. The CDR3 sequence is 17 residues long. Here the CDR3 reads CASSFSQSGRGRETQYF. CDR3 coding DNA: TGTGCCAGCAGTTTTAGTCAGTCGGGCAGGGGGCGAGAGACCCAGTACTTC.

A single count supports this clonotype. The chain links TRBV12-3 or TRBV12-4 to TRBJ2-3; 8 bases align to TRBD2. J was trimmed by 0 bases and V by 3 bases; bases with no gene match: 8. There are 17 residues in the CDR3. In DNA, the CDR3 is TGTGCCAGCAGTTTTGTAAGGACTAGCTTGAGCACAGATACGCAGTATTTT. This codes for CASSFVRTSLSTDTQYF.

The CDR3, as DNA: TGTGCCAGCAGCTTAGGTGCGGCCAGTGGGGCCAACGTCCTGACTTTC. Its protein is CASSLGAASGANVLTF. The rearrangement joins TRBV7-8 to TRBJ2-6; D gene uncertain. CDR1 SGHVS and CDR2 FQNEAQ come from the germline V gene. This CDR3 has 16 amino acids. The V gene lost 1 base and the J gene lost 3 bases, with 10 bases spanning the gap.

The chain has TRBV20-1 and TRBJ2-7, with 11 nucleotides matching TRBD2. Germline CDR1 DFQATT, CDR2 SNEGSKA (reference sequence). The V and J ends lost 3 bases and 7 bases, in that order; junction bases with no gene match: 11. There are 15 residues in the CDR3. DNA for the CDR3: TGCAGTGCTAGTGGGAGTTTAGCGGGAGGGGATGAGCAGTACTTC. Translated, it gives CSASGSLAGGDEQYF.

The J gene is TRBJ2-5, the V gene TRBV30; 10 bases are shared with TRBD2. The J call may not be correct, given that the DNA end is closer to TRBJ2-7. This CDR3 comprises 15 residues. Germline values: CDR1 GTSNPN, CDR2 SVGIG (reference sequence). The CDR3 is CAWSVQVLAGDEQYF. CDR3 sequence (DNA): TGTGCCTGGAGTGTACAGGTGCTAGCGGGAGACGAGCAGTACTTC.

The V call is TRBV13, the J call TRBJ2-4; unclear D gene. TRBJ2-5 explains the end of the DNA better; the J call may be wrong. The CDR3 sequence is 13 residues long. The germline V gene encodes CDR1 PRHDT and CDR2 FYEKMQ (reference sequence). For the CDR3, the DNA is TGTGCCACCACCATCGGCAACCAAGAGACCCAGTACTTC. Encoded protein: CATTIGNQETQYF.

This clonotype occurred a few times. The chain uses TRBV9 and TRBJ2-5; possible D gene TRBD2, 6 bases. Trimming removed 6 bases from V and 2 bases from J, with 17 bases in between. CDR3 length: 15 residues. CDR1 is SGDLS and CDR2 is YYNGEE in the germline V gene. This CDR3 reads CASTLGGLGQETQYF. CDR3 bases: TGTGCCAGCACCCTTGGGGGGTTGGGGCAAGAGACCCAGTACTTC.

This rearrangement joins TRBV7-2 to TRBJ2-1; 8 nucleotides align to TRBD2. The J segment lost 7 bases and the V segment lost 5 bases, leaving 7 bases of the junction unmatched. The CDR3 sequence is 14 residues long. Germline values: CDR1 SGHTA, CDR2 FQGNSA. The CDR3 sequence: CASSHSGRGNEQFF. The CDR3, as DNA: TGTGCCAGCAGCCACAGCGGGAGAGGGAATGAGCAGTTCTTC.

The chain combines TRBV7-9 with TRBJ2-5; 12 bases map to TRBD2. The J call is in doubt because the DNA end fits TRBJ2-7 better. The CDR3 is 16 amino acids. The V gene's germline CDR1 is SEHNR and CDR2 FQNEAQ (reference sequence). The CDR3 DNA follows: TGTGCCAGCAGCTTAGGACGGACTAGCGGGATAGACGAGCAGTACTTC. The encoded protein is CASSLGRTSGIDEQYF.

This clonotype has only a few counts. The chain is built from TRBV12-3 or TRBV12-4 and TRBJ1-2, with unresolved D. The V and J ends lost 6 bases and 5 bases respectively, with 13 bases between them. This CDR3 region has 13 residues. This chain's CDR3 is CASRPTGVYGYTF. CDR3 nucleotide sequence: TGTGCCAGCAGGCCCACGGGAGTTTATGGCTACACCTTC.

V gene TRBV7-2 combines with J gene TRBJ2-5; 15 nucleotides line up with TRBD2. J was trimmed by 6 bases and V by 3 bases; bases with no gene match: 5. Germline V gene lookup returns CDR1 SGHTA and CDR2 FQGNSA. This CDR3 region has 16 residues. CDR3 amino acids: CASSFGLAGGGKTQYF. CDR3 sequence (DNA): TGTGCCAGCAGCTTTGGACTAGCGGGAGGGGGGAAGACCCAGTACTTC.

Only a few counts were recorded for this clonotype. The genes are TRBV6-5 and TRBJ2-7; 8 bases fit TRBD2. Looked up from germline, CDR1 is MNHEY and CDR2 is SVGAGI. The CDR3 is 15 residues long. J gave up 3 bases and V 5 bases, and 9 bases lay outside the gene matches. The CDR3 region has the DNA TGTGCCAGCAGTCCGGGGACTAGAGTTCTCTACGAGCAGTACTTC. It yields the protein CASSPGTRVLYEQYF.

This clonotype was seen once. The CDR3 spells CASSLEGGSGNTIYF. The CDR3 DNA reads TGTGCCAGCAGTCTCGAAGGGGGCTCTGGAAACACCATATATTTT. The V call is TRBV6-5, the J call TRBJ1-3; possible D gene TRBD1, 6 bases. The germline gives CDR1 MNHEY, CDR2 SVGAGI. The V and J ends lost 5 bases and 0 bases respectively, with 11 bases between them. This CDR3 is 15 amino acids long.

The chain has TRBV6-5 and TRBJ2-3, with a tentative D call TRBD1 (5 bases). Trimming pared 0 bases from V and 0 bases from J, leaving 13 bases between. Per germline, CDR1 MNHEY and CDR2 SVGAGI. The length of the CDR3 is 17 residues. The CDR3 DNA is TGTGCCAGCAGTTACTCTGCCAGGGCGGTTAGCACAGATACGCAGTATTTT. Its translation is CASSYSARAVSTDTQYF.

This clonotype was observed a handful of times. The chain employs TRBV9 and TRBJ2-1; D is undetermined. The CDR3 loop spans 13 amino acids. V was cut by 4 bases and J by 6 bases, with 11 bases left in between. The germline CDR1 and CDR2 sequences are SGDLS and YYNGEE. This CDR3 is CASSLSEANEQFF. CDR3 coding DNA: TGTGCCAGCAGCCTCAGCGAGGCCAATGAGCAGTTCTTC.

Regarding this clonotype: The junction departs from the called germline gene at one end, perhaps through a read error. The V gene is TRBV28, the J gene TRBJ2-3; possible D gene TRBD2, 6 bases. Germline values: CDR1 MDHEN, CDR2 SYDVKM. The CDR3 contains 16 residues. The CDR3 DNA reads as TGTGCCAGCAGTTCAACTAGCTCCCGGTCCACAGGTACGCAGTATTTT. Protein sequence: CASSSTSSRSTGTQYF.

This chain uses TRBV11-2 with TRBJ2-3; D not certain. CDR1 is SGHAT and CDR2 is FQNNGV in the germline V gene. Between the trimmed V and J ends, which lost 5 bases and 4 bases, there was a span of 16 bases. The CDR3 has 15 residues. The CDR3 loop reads CASSRKWEVPDTQYF. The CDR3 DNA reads TGTGCCAGCAGCCGAAAGTGGGAAGTCCCAGATACGCAGTATTTT.

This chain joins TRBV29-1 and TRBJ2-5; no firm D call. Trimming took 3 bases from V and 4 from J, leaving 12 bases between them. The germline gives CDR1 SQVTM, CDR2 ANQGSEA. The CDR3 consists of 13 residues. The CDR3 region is CSVDRRQRETQYF. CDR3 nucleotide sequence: TGCAGCGTTGATAGACGACAAAGAGAGACCCAGTACTTC.

DNA for the CDR3: TGTGCCAGCAGGACCATCAATTCTAACAATGAGCAGTTCTTC. Protein sequence: CASRTINSNNEQFF. This chain joins TRBV6-5 and TRBJ2-1; no definite D call. CDR1 is MNHEY, CDR2 SVGAGI, per germline. The CDR3 is 14 amino acids. V lost 6 bases and J lost 5, with 14 bases in between.

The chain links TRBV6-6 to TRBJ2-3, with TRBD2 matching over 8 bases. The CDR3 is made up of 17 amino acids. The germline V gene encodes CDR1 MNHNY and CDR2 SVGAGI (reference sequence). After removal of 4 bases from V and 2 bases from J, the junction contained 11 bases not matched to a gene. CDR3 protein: CASSSRGAGGDTDTQYF. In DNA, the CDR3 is TGTGCCAGCAGTTCCCGAGGGGCGGGAGGAGACACAGATACGCAGTATTTT.

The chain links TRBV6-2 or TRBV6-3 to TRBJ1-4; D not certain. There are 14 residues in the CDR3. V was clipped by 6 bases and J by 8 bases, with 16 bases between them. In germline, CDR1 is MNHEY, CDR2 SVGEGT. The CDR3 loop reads CASRAQEGGEKLFF. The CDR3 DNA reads TGTGCCAGCAGAGCCCAGGAGGGTGGAGAAAAACTGTTTTTT.

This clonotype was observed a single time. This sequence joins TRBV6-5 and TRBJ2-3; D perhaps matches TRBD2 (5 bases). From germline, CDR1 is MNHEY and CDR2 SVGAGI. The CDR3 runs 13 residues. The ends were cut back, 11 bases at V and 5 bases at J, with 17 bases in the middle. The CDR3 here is CAGGGVCRDTQYF. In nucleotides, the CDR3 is TGTGCCGGAGGAGGAGTTTGCCGAGATACGCAGTATTTT.